The 27 T cell receptor beta chains reported below all come from one sample, sequenced in a study of cytotoxic CD8 clonotypes in ibrutinib-treated CLL. This table comes from immunoSEQ multiplex PCR, and its TCRdb copy is limited to in-frame clones, with some not included. The sample holds 76,000 or so clones, 83% seen once. This material consisted of PBMCs, taken after 24 months of ibrutinib treatment. Source of these receptors: a human donor with chronic lymphocytic leukemia.

The chain is built from TRBV11-1 and TRBJ2-3; 7 bases are shared with TRBD1. The CDR3 length is 15 residues. In germline, CDR1 is SGHAT, CDR2 FQDESV (reference sequence). V lost 4 bases, J lost 3 bases, and 7 bases stayed unmatched. The CDR3 DNA is TGTGCCAGCAGCTCATACACAGGGGCGACAGATACGCAGTATTTT. Protein product: CASSSYTGATDTQYF.

The genes are TRBV5-8 and TRBJ2-6; D ambiguous. Trimming removed 5 bases from V and 0 bases from J, with 9 bases in between. The CDR3 runs to 15 residues. Germline loops: CDR1 SGHTS, CDR2 YDEGEE. CDR3 bases: TGTGCCAGCAGTTCTTGGGACTCTGGGGCCAACGTCCTGACTTTC. Translated, it gives CASSSWDSGANVLTF.

The chain uses TRBV5-5 and TRBJ2-7; TRBD2 agrees at 7 bases. The V and J ends lost 0 bases and 1 base, in that order; junction bases with no gene match: 4. Looked up from germline, CDR1 is SGHKS and CDR2 is YYEKEE (reference sequence). This CDR3 spans 15 amino acids. The CDR3 loop reads CASSLGLAVSYEQYF. The CDR3 nucleotides are TGTGCCAGCAGCTTGGGTCTAGCGGTATCCTACGAGCAGTACTTC. The full variable domain, its missing parts supplied by reference TRBV5-5 and TRBJ2-7, is DAGVTQSPTHLIKTRGQQVTLRCSPISGHKSVSWYQQVLGQGPQFIFQYYEKEERGRGNFPDRFSARQFPNYSSELNVNALLLGDSALYLCASSLGLAVSYEQYFGPGTRLTVT.

The CDR3 here is CASSLTPDRENQPQHF. The DNA for the CDR3 is TGTGCCAGCTCACTCACCCCCGACAGGGAGAATCAGCCCCAGCATTTT. The chain carries TRBV18 and TRBJ1-5; TRBD1 matches 7 bases. The germline CDR1 and CDR2 sequences are KGHSH and LQKENI. The CDR3 loop spans 16 amino acids. V lost 4 bases to trimming and J lost 4 bases; unmatched junction nucleotides: 10.

The chain links TRBV5-8 to TRBJ1-1, with D possibly being TRBD1 (6 bases). The CDR3 sequence is 13 residues long. Trimming removed 2 bases from V and 5 bases from J, with 10 bases in between. Germline CDR1 and CDR2: SGHTS and YDEGEE. The chain's CDR3 is CASSLIGGTEAFF. In DNA, the CDR3 is TGTGCCAGCAGCTTAATAGGGGGGACTGAAGCTTTCTTT.

This clone was picked up a small number of times. For the CDR3, the DNA is TGTGCCAGCAGCCCCACTAAGGGGACCTCTGGAAACACCATATATTTT. It translates to CASSPTKGTSGNTIYF. The rearrangement links TRBV7-9 to TRBJ1-3, with D tentatively TRBD1 (5 bases). This CDR3 is built from 16 residues. Trimming removed 5 bases at V and 0 bases at J, with 14 bases between. CDR1 is SEHNR, CDR2 FQNEAQ, per germline (reference sequence).

The V call is TRBV6-5, the J call TRBJ2-1, with 9 bases matching TRBD2. Germline CDR1 and CDR2: MNHEY and SVGAGI. V lost 4 bases and J lost 7; bases outside the gene matches: 11. The CDR3 is made up of 16 amino acids. The CDR3 spells CASSFRVAGGRNEQFF. The CDR3 DNA reads as TGTGCCAGCAGTTTCAGGGTTGCGGGAGGGAGGAATGAGCAGTTCTTC.

The chain links TRBV7-9 to TRBJ2-5; D is ambiguous. The CDR3 length is 14 residues. Trimming took 3 bases from V and 4 from J, leaving 12 bases between them. CDR1 SEHNR and CDR2 FQNEAQ come from the germline V gene (reference sequence). The CDR3 region is CASSLASRSETQYF. CDR3 bases: TGTGCCAGCAGCTTGGCAAGCAGGTCAGAGACCCAGTACTTC.

The V and J genes are TRBV28 and TRBJ2-1; TRBD1 aligns across 9 bases. CDR3 length equals 16 residues. Trimming at V came to 7 bases and at J to 10 bases, leaving 17 bases not matched to a gene. CDR1 is MDHEN and CDR2 is SYDVKM in the germline V gene. The CDR3 region has the DNA TGTGCCAGCAATCCTTCGACCGGGACAGGGAGGGAAGAGCAGTTCTTC. Amino acids: CASNPSTGTGREEQFF.

The V and J genes are TRBV10-3 and TRBJ2-5; no reliable D call. V lost 0 bases to trimming and J lost 1 base, with 9 bases between them. The germline V gene encodes CDR1 ENHRY and CDR2 SYGVKD. This CDR3 is 15 amino acids long. The CDR3 sequence: CAISESLEIQETQYF. The CDR3 region has the DNA TGTGCCATCAGTGAGTCGTTGGAGATCCAAGAGACCCAGTACTTC.

This sequence joins TRBV6-1 and TRBJ2-1, with 10 positions matching TRBD2. Germline loops: CDR1 MNHNS, CDR2 SASEGT. The CDR3 spans 15 residues. J gave up 7 bases and V 2 bases, and 5 bases lay outside the gene matches. The CDR3 bases are TGTGCCAGCAGTGAAAGAGCGGGAGGGCCGAATGAGCAGTTCTTC. This encodes CASSERAGGPNEQFF.

This chain links TRBV28 with TRBJ2-7, with D perhaps TRBD2 (6 bases). V lost 2 bases, J lost 4 bases, and 21 bases lay in between. This CDR3 spans 17 amino acids. Germline V CDR1 and CDR2: MDHEN, SYDVKM. The CDR3 spells CASSLEPRGTVSYEQYF. Here the CDR3 DNA reads TGTGCCAGCAGTTTAGAACCCCGGGGGACTGTAAGTTACGAGCAGTACTTC.

V is TRBV21-1 and J is TRBJ2-3; TRBD2 is taken as the D call from the table, unchecked against the DNA. TRBV21-1 is recorded as a pseudogene. The CDR3 spans 14 residues. In nucleotides, the CDR3 is TGTGCCAGCAGCAAGCGACTCGGCACAGATACGCAGTATTTT. The encoded protein is CASSKRLGTDTQYF.

The table lists this clone with a count of one. This chain joins TRBV28 and TRBJ1-2; D unclear. There are 13 residues in the CDR3. Between the trimmed V and J ends, which lost 3 bases and 4 bases, there was a span of 9 bases. Looked up from germline, CDR1 is MDHEN and CDR2 is SYDVKM. The CDR3 coding sequence is TGTGCCAGCAGTTTCCGAGGAGGCTATGGCTACACCTTC. As protein: CASSFRGGYGYTF.

The V gene is TRBV7-9, the J gene TRBJ2-3; 13 nucleotides align to TRBD2. V lost 6 bases, J lost 6 bases, and 6 bases stayed unmatched. This CDR3 is built from 15 residues. Germline CDR1 SEHNR, CDR2 FQNEAQ (reference sequence). CDR3 residues: CASRPGTSGTDTQYF. CDR3 in DNA: TGTGCCAGCAGACCCGGGACTAGCGGGACGGATACGCAGTATTTT.

V and J are TRBV9 and TRBJ2-3, with D perhaps assigned TRBD1 or TRBD2 (5 bases each). There are 15 residues in the CDR3. Germline lookup yields CDR1 SGDLS and CDR2 YYNGEE. Trimming cost V 1 base and J 3 bases, with 12 bases left between them. The CDR3 DNA reads as TGTGCCAGCAGCGTAACAGGAAGGGAGACAGATACGCAGTATTTT. Its translation is CASSVTGRETDTQYF.

This rearrangement joins TRBV9 to TRBJ2-3; 8 bases are a match to TRBD2. The CDR3 has 18 residues. CDR1 and CDR2 from the germline V gene are SGDLS and YYNGEE. V was clipped by 4 bases and J by 6 bases; unmatched bases: 19. CDR3 DNA: TGTGCCAGCAGCAACCCCGCAGCGGGAGCATTTTCATCCGATACGCAGTATTTT. This codes for CASSNPAAGAFSSDTQYF.

The chain uses TRBV30 and TRBJ1-2, with D possibly matching TRBD1 (5 bases). Looked up from germline, CDR1 is GTSNPN and CDR2 is SVGIG (reference sequence). There are 17 residues in the CDR3. With 8 bases removed from V and 4 bases from J, the gap between germline ends came to 29 bases. This chain's CDR3 is CAGARAGDPNLGYGYTF. In DNA, the CDR3 is TGTGCCGGGGCACGAGCGGGGGACCCCAACCTTGGCTATGGCTACACCTTC.

V usage is TRBV29-1 and J usage is TRBJ2-3; 9 positions match TRBD1. V lost 7 bases and J lost 3; bases outside the gene matches: 8. Germline V gene data show CDR1 as SQVTM and CDR2 as ANQGSEA. The CDR3 has 14 amino acids. CDR3 sequence (DNA): TGCAGCGCCGCCCGCGGGACAGGGACAGATACGCAGTATTTT. Encoded protein: CSAARGTGTDTQYF.

The V gene is TRBV27, the J gene TRBJ2-7; 9 bases agree with TRBD1. J gave up 4 bases and V 5 bases, and 21 bases lay outside the gene matches. This CDR3 is 19 amino acids long. Looked up from germline, CDR1 is MNHEY and CDR2 is SMNVEV (reference sequence). CDR3 residues: CASSLRTGGLPIKKYEQYF. CDR3 sequence (DNA): TGTGCCAGCAGTCTGCGTACAGGGGGCCTTCCTATAAAAAAATACGAGCAGTACTTC.

This sequence joins TRBV19 and TRBJ2-7, with TRBD2 identical over 14 bases. Unmatched junction bases numbered 9, after V lost 5 bases and J lost 6 bases. The CDR3 extends over 16 amino acids. The germline V gene encodes CDR1 LNHDA and CDR2 SQIVND (reference sequence). CDR3 in amino acids: CASSALGLAGVGEQYF. CDR3 nucleotide sequence: TGTGCCAGTAGTGCCCTGGGACTAGCGGGAGTAGGCGAGCAGTACTTC.

The V gene is TRBV5-4, the J gene TRBJ2-3, with D perhaps matching TRBD2 (6 bases). The CDR3 spans 14 residues. V lost 2 bases and J lost 3, with 10 bases in between. Per germline, CDR1 SGHNT and CDR2 YYREEE (reference sequence). CDR3 loop: CASSLGGGTDTQYF. DNA for the CDR3: TGTGCCAGCAGCTTAGGAGGAGGGACAGATACGCAGTATTTT.

The table lists this clone with a count of one. The chain uses TRBV7-2 and TRBJ2-3; TRBD2 matches at 13 bases. With V trimmed by 2 bases and J by 7 bases, 6 bases remained unmatched. CDR3 length: 16 amino acids. Germline V gives CDR1 SGHTA, CDR2 FQGNSA. The CDR3: CASSLQLAGGVYTQYF. As DNA, the CDR3 is TGTGCCAGCAGCTTACAACTAGCGGGAGGGGTATATACGCAGTATTTT.

V usage is TRBV9 and J usage is TRBJ1-2; 8 bases line up with TRBD1. V was clipped by 3 bases and J by 2 bases; unmatched bases: 0. The germline V gene encodes CDR1 SGDLS and CDR2 YYNGEE. This CDR3 spans 13 amino acids. The CDR3 protein is CASSGTGNYGYTF. The CDR3 DNA reads as TGTGCCAGCAGCGGGACAGGGAACTATGGCTACACCTTC.

This clone was recorded a few times. This rearrangement joins TRBV2 to TRBJ2-7; 12 bases map to TRBD1. J gave up 4 bases and V 4 bases, and 5 bases lay outside the gene matches. The CDR3 length is 15 residues. CDR1 is SNHLY and CDR2 is FYNNEI in the germline V gene. The CDR3, as DNA: TGTGCCAGCAGTGCCGGGACAGGGGGCTTGTACGAGCAGTACTTC. Its translation: CASSAGTGGLYEQYF.

In this sample, this clone turned up a few times. The V and J genes are TRBV6-5 and TRBJ1-1; D ambiguous. In germline, CDR1 is MNHEY, CDR2 SVGAGI. The CDR3 spans 11 residues. V lost 6 bases and J 7 bases, leaving 9 bases between the germline ends. CDR3 nucleotide sequence: TGTGCCAGCAGAAGGGAGTTTGAAGCTTTCTTT. This codes for CASRREFEAFF.

The rearrangement joins TRBV14 to TRBJ2-5; the D is unclear. The germline V and J ends were trimmed by 1 base and 1 base, with 7 bases remaining between them. The CDR3 runs 14 residues. Germline V gives CDR1 SGHDN, CDR2 FVKESK. The CDR3 reads CASSQGWVQETQYF. DNA for the CDR3: TGTGCCAGCAGCCAAGGATGGGTCCAAGAGACCCAGTACTTC.